This paragraph covers one T cell receptor (beta chain) sequence. CDR3 size: 16 residues. Looked up from germline, CDR1 is MNHEY and CDR2 is SVGEGT. V was shortened by 2 bases and J by 0 bases, with 13 bases between the two germline ends. Peripheral blood genomic DNA, not sorted cells or RNA, was the template. The data are from a study of T cell repertoires in aging, cancer and after chemotherapy. Rearranged V-D-J TRB sequences were amplified with a mixed TRB-A/B primer pool. MiXCR was run by TCRdb on the multiplex PCR reads, yielding one entry per CDR3 protein. The data show about 6,400 distinct CDR3 sequences, with just under 30% seen just once and 5.5% to 7% held by the top ten.

The sequence came from a human donor in good health. Sequencing used blood. The V call is TRBV6-2 or TRBV6-3, the J call TRBJ1-1, with D maybe TRBD1 (5 bases). The chain's CDR3 is CASSYKLRGLNTEAFF. DNA for the CDR3: TGTGCCAGCAGTTACAAGTTGAGGGGCCTGAACACTGAAGCTTTCTTT.